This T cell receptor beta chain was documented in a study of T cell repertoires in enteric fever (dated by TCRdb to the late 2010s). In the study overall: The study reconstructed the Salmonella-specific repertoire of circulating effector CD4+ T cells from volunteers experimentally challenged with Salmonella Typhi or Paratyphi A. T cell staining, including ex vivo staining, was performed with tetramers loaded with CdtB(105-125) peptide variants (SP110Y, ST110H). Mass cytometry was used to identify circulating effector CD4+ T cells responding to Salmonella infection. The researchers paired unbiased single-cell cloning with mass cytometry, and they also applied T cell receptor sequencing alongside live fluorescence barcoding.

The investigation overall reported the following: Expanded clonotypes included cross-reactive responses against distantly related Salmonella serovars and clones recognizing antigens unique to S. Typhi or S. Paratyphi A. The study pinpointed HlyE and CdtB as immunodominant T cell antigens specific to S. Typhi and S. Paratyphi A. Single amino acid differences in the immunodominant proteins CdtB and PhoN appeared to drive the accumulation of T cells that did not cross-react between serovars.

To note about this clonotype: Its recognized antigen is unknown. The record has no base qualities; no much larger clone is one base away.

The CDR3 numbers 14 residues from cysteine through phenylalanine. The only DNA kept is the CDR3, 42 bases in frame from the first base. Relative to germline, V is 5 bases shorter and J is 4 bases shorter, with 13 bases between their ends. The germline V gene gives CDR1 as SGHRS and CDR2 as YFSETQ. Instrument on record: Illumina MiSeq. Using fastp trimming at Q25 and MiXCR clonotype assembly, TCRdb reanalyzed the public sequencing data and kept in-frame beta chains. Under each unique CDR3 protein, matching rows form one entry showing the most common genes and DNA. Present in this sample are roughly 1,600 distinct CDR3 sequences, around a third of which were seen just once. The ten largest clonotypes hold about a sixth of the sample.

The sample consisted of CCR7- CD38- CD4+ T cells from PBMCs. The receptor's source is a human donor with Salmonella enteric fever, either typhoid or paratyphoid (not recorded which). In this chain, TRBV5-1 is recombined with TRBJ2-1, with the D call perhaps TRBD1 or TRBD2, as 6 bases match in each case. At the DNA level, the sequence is TGCGCCAGCAGTAGGGGGGCTCGGTACAATGAGCAGTTCTTC. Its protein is CASSRGARYNEQFF.